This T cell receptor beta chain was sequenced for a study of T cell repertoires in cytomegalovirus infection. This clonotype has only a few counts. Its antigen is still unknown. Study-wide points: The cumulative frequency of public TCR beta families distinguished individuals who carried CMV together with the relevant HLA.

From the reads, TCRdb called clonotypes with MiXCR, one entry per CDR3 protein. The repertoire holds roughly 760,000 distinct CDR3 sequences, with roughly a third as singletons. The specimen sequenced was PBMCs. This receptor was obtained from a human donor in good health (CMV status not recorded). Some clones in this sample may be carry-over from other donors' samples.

The CDR3 here is CASSTSGSPYNEQFF. Here the CDR3 DNA reads TGTGCCAGCAGTACCAGCGGGAGTCCCTACAATGAGCAGTTCTTC. The chain recombines TRBV27 with TRBJ2-1; 8 nucleotides line up with TRBD2. The CDR3 has 15 amino acids. J was trimmed by 2 bases and V by 5 bases; bases with no gene match: 5. Germline V CDR1 and CDR2: MNHEY, SMNVEV (reference sequence).